The 18 T cell receptor beta chains below all came from one sample that was sequenced in a study of blood T cell repertoires in COVID-19. Some clones are missing from TCRdb's copy, which holds only in-frame ones; the method was immunoSEQ multiplex PCR. Seen here are some 150,000 clones, around 84% observed once, and the top ten hold 7.5% to 8.5%. Sequencing was carried out using peripheral blood. These receptors came from a woman in her fifties or sixties with acute or convalescent COVID-19.

The genes are TRBV6-5 and TRBJ2-1; TRBD1 is a possible D gene (6 bases). CDR1 is MNHEY and CDR2 is SVGAGI in the germline V gene. CDR3 length equals 13 residues. V shed 11 bases and J shed 0 bases, with 11 bases lying between them. CDR3 residues: CAAGEPSYNEQFF. CDR3 DNA: TGTGCCGCAGGGGAGCCCTCCTACAATGAGCAGTTCTTC.

This clone was recorded once. The V gene is TRBV5-4, the J gene TRBJ2-7; the match to TRBD2 covers 9 bases. Germline V gene lookup returns CDR1 SGHNT and CDR2 YYREEE (reference sequence). The junction had 4 bases not matched to a gene; V was cut back by 3 bases and J by 3 bases. The length of the CDR3 is 14 residues. CDR3 in amino acids: CASSWAAGGYEQYF. CDR3 nucleotides: TGTGCCAGCAGCTGGGCAGCGGGGGGCTACGAGCAGTACTTC. The complete variable domain, with remaining parts taken from reference TRBV5-4 and TRBJ2-7, reads ETGVTQSPTHLIKTRGQQVTLRCSSQSGHNTVSWYQQALGQGPQFIFQYYREEENGRGNFPPRFSGLQFPNYSSELNVNALELDDSALYLCASSWAAGGYEQYFGPGTRLTVT.

This sequence joins TRBV6-2 or TRBV6-3 and TRBJ1-5; 9 bases match TRBD1. The germline V gene has CDR1 MNHEY and CDR2 SVGEGT. This CDR3 spans 15 amino acids. The ends lost 5 bases at V and 7 bases at J; junction bases unmatched: 9. The CDR3 DNA follows: TGTGCCAGCAGTAACCGGGACAGGGTGGACCAGCCCCAGCATTTT. It encodes CASSNRDRVDQPQHF.

The chain is built from TRBV11-2 and TRBJ2-7; the D gene is possibly TRBD1 (6 bases). Germline CDR1 is SGHAT and CDR2 is FQNNGV. Trimming removed 5 bases at V and 6 bases at J, with 11 bases between. The CDR3 is 12 amino acids. The CDR3 region has the DNA TGTGCCAGCAGCACTCAGGGGATCGAGCAGTACTTC. Its translation is CASSTQGIEQYF.

This chain links TRBV28 with TRBJ1-6, with D hard to call. Trimming removed 5 bases from V and 10 bases from J, with 15 bases in between. There are 14 residues in the CDR3. Germline CDR1 is MDHEN and CDR2 is SYDVKM. CDR3 residues: CASSAGLIMSPLHF. The CDR3 nucleotides are TGTGCCAGCAGTGCAGGACTGATAATGTCACCCCTCCACTTT.

V is TRBV29-1 and J is TRBJ1-1; D possibly corresponds to TRBD1 (6 bases). Germline CDR1 SQVTM, CDR2 ANQGSEA. This CDR3 comprises 16 residues. The V end lost 7 bases, the J end lost 0 bases, and 21 bases lay between the germline ends. The CDR3 reads CSAQRGGGDMNTEAFF. The DNA of the CDR3 is TGCAGCGCCCAGAGGGGAGGGGGGGACATGAACACTGAAGCTTTCTTT.

This clone was detected only once. CDR3 region: CASSTKTGGQETQYF. DNA for the CDR3: TGTGCCAGCAGCACCAAGACAGGGGGCCAAGAGACCCAGTACTTC. The rearrangement uses TRBV7-2 and TRBJ2-5; TRBD1 matches at 9 bases. The CDR3 sequence is 15 residues long. Trimming cost V 5 bases and J 1 base; bases outside gene matches: 5. From germline, CDR1 is SGHTA and CDR2 FQGNSA.

The V gene is TRBV14, the J gene TRBJ2-1, with D perhaps TRBD2 (6 bases). The CDR3 extends over 13 amino acids. CDR1 is SGHDN, CDR2 FVKESK, per germline. Trimming took off 1 base at V and 12 bases at J, with 13 bases between the two ends. The CDR3 sequence: CASSQVWGERQFF. DNA of the CDR3: TGTGCCAGCAGCCAAGTCTGGGGGGAGCGGCAGTTCTTC. The whole variable domain, filled in from reference TRBV14 and TRBJ2-1, reads EAGVTQFPSHSVIEKGQTVTLRCDPISGHDNLYWYRRVMGKEIKFLLHFVKESKQDESGMPNNRFLAERTGGTYSTLKVQPAELEDSGVYFCASSQVWGERQFFGPGTRLTVL.

This sequence joins TRBV11-3 and TRBJ1-3; 7 bases map to TRBD1. The CDR3 loop spans 12 amino acids. Germline trimming cut 5 bases from V and 11 bases from J; bases unmatched to any gene: 6. Per the germline V gene, CDR1 is SGHNT and CDR2 is YENEEA. CDR3 in DNA: TGTGCCAGCAGCAAAACGGGGACAGCCATATATTTT. The encoded protein is CASSKTGTAIYF. Supplemented by reference TRBV11-3 and TRBJ1-3, the full variable domain reads EAGVVQSPRYKIIEKKQPVAFWCNPISGHNTLYWYLQNLGQGPELLIRYENEEAVDDSQLPKDRFSAERLKGVDSTLKIQPAELGDSAVYLCASSKTGTAIYFGEGSWLTVV.

DNA for the CDR3: TGTGCCAGCAGTTACGAGTTAACAGGGAGGAACACTGAAGCTTTCTTT. This encodes CASSYELTGRNTEAFF. The J gene is TRBJ1-1, the V gene TRBV6-2 or TRBV6-3; a possible D gene is TRBD1 (6 bases). The germline CDR1 and CDR2 sequences are MNHEY and SVGEGT. The CDR3 is made up of 16 amino acids. Trimming removed 2 bases at V and 1 base at J, with 14 bases between.

Concerning this clone itself: The same CDR3 arises from other DNA sequences in this sample as well. The gene calls are TRBV14 and TRBJ2-3; 7 nucleotides line up with TRBD2. Trimming took 3 bases from V and 0 from J; bases not matched to a gene: 0. Germline loops: CDR1 SGHDN, CDR2 FVKESK. The CDR3 has 14 residues. The CDR3 DNA reads TGTGCCAGCAGCCAGGGAGGGAGCACAGATACGCAGTATTTT. Encoded protein: CASSQGGSTDTQYF.

The V gene is TRBV6-5, the J gene TRBJ1-5, with D possibly TRBD1 on 6 matching bases. V lost 5 bases and J 1 base, leaving 12 bases between the germline ends. This CDR3 contains 15 residues. Germline CDR1 MNHEY, CDR2 SVGAGI. Here the CDR3 DNA reads TGTGCCAGCAGTACCACTCAGGGGAGCAATCAGCCCCAGCATTTT. Translation gives CASSTTQGSNQPQHF.

J is TRBJ1-4 and V is TRBV30; 7 positions match TRBD1. After removal of 3 bases from V and 5 bases from J, the junction contained 6 bases not matched to a gene. The germline CDR1 and CDR2 sequences are GTSNPN and SVGIG (reference sequence). The CDR3 length is 14 residues. CDR3 loop: CAWRGDRKNEKLFF. The CDR3 nucleotides read TGTGCCTGGAGGGGGGACAGAAAGAATGAAAAACTGTTTTTT.

Here the CDR3 DNA reads TGTGCCAGCGGGAGGAGCTCCTATAATTCACCCCTCCACTTT. It codes for CASGRSSYNSPLHF. This chain joins TRBV2 and TRBJ1-6; D call uncertain. The germline gives CDR1 SNHLY, CDR2 FYNNEI. Deletions cut 8 bases from V and 0 bases from J, with 8 bases between. The CDR3 has 14 residues.

This clone has a single count. V usage is TRBV11-3 and J usage is TRBJ2-3; 10 bases line up with TRBD2. The CDR3 totals 17 residues. Germline CDR1 SGHNT, CDR2 YENEEA. The J segment lost 0 bases and the V segment lost 2 bases, leaving 5 bases of the junction unmatched. CDR3 DNA: TGTGCCAGCAGCTTACCGGGACTAGCGCCTAGCACAGATACGCAGTATTTT. Residues: CASSLPGLAPSTDTQYF.

The J gene is TRBJ2-7, the V gene TRBV28; D might be TRBD1 (7 bases). The CDR3 spans 14 residues. Trimming removed 4 bases at V and 2 bases at J, with 12 bases between. Germline V gives CDR1 MDHEN, CDR2 SYDVKM. For the CDR3, the DNA is TGTGCCAGCAGTTGGAGGGACAGCCCCTACGAGCAGTACTTC. Translated, it gives CASSWRDSPYEQYF.

The chain is built from TRBV28 and TRBJ2-3, with 8 bases matching TRBD1. J was trimmed by 1 base and V by 5 bases; bases with no gene match: 5. CDR3 length equals 15 residues. CDR1 MDHEN and CDR2 SYDVKM come from the germline V gene. The CDR3, as DNA: TGTGCCAGCAGTCAGACAGGGGTTGGCACAGATACGCAGTATTTT. This sequence encodes CASSQTGVGTDTQYF.

This CDR3 is CASSVGTDANYGYTF. The CDR3 coding sequence is TGTGCCAGCAGCGTCGGGACTGACGCTAACTATGGCTACACCTTC. The chain couples TRBV9 to TRBJ1-2; perhaps TRBD1 as D (5 bases). The CDR3 runs 15 residues. The V end lost 2 bases, the J end lost 0 bases, and 11 bases lay between the germline ends. Germline CDR1 is SGDLS and CDR2 is YYNGEE.